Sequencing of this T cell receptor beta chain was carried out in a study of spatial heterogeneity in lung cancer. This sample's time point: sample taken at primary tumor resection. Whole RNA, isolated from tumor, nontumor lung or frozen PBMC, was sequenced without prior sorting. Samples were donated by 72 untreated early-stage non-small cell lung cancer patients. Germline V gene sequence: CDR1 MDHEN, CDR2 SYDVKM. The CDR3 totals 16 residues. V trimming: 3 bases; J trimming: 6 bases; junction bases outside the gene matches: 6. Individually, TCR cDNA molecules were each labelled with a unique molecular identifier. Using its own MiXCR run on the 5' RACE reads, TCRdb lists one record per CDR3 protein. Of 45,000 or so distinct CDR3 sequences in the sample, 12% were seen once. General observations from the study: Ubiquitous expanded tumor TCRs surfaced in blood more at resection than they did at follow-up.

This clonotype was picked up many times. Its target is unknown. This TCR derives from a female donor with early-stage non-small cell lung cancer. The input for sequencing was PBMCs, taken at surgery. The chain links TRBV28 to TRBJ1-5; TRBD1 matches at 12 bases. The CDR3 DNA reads TGTGCCAGCAGTTTTCCAGGGACAGGGGGCCGTCAGCCCCAGCATTTT. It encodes CASSFPGTGGRQPQHF.